This T cell receptor beta chain was found in a study of blood T cell repertoires in COVID-19 (dated by TCRdb to the early 2020s). Regarding the study in general: Samples from collaborators originated in the United States, Italy and Spain and spanned both the acute and convalescent phases of COVID-19. Where available, HLA class I and class II types were taken from metadata supplied by the sample provider and were not determined by assay-based typing. The samples were drawn from two sources: the first 160 participants of the ongoing ImmuneRACE study, and 1,254 subjects contributed by 6 global collaborators. The material from the prospective study consisted of cDNA or gDNA derived from T cells, B-cell-depleted T cells, or PBMCs. Deeply sampled blood TCRbeta repertoires from subjects exposed to, actively infected with, or recovered from COVID-19 were included in the dataset. The repertoires were released in a freely available public database meant as a resource for research on the immune response to SARS-CoV-2. A de-identified subject ID, COVID-19 status, age in years and sex were almost always included in the sample metadata.

With regard to this clone: Its antigen has not been determined. Base quality data are lacking; no much larger clone is found one base away.

The study at large found these results: The quantity of clinical and demographic metadata differed by source and by participant and was supplied without curation.

TCRbeta CDR3 regions were amplified from genomic DNA by means of the immunoSEQ Assay, a bias-controlled multiplex PCR. The original pipeline was this. Nucleated cell counts per sample were estimated from amplification of reference gene primers within the assay. Sequence reads were collapsed and filtered to measure the absolute abundance of every unique TCRbeta CDR3 rearrangement. For each sample, productive Simpson clonality was calculated as the square root of Simpson's diversity index across productive rearrangements. TCRdb took this table from immuneACCESS and kept in-frame rearrangements with V and J called. Such tables lack part of the clones; where checked against another copy, unresolved V genes explain under half of the gap, and the rest is unexplained. The DNA was the basis for D and trimming; V, J and clone size are from that table. Present in this sample are fewer than 300,000 clones, 80% to 95% of which were seen just once. The ten largest clones represent 1% to 1.3% of the sample.

For CDR1 and CDR2, the germline V gene lists MDHEN and SYDVKM. At the junction V is shortened by 4 bases and J by 3 bases; bases outside the gene matches: 9. The CDR3 measures 16 amino acids from cysteine to phenylalanine. The retained sequence is limited to the CDR3, 48 bases, with the frame set at the first base. Participants in the prospective study were enrolled through a virtual design, were aged about 18 to 90 years, and lived in 20 to 30 United States geographic areas. In the prospective study, cohorts were assigned on the basis of participant-reported clinical history obtained from a screening survey and a study questionnaire. Recovered participants in ImmuneRACE Cohort 3 were defined by two consecutive negative NP/OP PCR tests, clearance by a healthcare professional, or resolution of symptoms. In the prospective study, mobile phlebotomists collected whole blood, serum and a nasopharyngeal or oropharyngeal swab from each participant. Participants in the prospective study had the option to provide additional blood draws and questionnaires over an approximately two-month period. Before DNA extraction, prospective study blood samples were shipped either frozen or at room temperature.

The chain is encoded by TRBV28 joined to TRBJ2-5, with 9 middle bases fitting TRBD2. Sequenced sample: PBMCs or T cells enriched from blood (not recorded which). The sequence came from a woman aged 25 to 39 who had recovered from COVID-19. The CDR3 corresponds to CASSSLRLAGKETQYF. The sequenced DNA is TGTGCCAGCAGTTCGTTACGCCTAGCGGGAAAAGAGACCCAGTACTTC.